This T cell receptor (beta chain) was sequenced in a study of blood T cell repertoires in COVID-19. Study summary: Collection of acute and convalescent COVID-19 samples took place in the United States, Italy and Spain. T cells, B-cell-depleted T cells, or PBMCs supplied cDNA or gDNA.

This table comes from immunoSEQ multiplex PCR, and its TCRdb copy is limited to in-frame clones, with some not included. The sample has about 120,000 clones; 87% are singletons. This CDR3 has 13 residues. Germline CDR1 and CDR2: SNHLY and FYNNEI. The ends lost 8 bases at V and 4 bases at J; junction bases unmatched: 6. The chain is built from TRBV2 and TRBJ2-7; 9 bases match TRBD2. The receptor was derived from a woman in her 70s with acute or convalescent COVID-19. The sample consisted of peripheral blood. CDR3 loop: CASEYSGGYEQYF. CDR3 in DNA: TGTGCCAGCGAGTACAGCGGGGGGTACGAGCAGTACTTC.